This TCR beta chain stems from a study of blood T cells in healthy people across ages. Study results and limitations: Older individuals had lower TCR beta diversity per million T cells (the decline was roughly linear). Higher diversity and more naive CD4+ cells were features of long-lived donors, compared to aged donors.

It was with a sample-barcoded 5' primer and a J-beta primer mix that a second PCR of about 6 to 12 cycles was run. TCRdb reprocessed the 5' RACE reads with MiXCR, giving one entry per CDR3 protein. There are about 620,000 distinct CDR3 sequences in the sample; 52% occur only once, and about 13% lies in the top ten. The sample holds many counts of this clonotype. Antigen: not known. The germline gives CDR1 DFQATT, CDR2 SNEGSKA (reference sequence). The V segment lost 5 bases and the J segment 2 bases; nucleotides outside the gene matches: 0. The CDR3 covers 14 residues. The sample taken for sequencing was blood. The clonotype was recovered from a woman over 75 in good health. The chain combines TRBV20-1 with TRBJ2-1, with 13 bases aligning to TRBD2. The CDR3 loop reads CSAGTSGTYNEQFF. CDR3 nucleotides: TGCAGTGCTGGGACTAGCGGGACCTACAATGAGCAGTTCTTC.